This TCR beta chain was found in a study of CD8 T cells in ankylosing spondylitis. The CDR3 covers 15 residues. Germline V gene data show CDR1 as SGHRS and CDR2 as YFSETQ. V lost 4 bases and J 3 bases, leaving 13 bases between the germline ends. TCRdb analysed the 5' RACE reads with MiXCR anew, one entry per CDR3 protein. The repertoire holds some 120,000 distinct CDR3 sequences, around 15% seen once, with approximately 3% in the top ten. Sample: blood, either unsorted or a sorted T cell fraction (not recorded which). V and J are TRBV5-1 and TRBJ1-4; no reliable D call. This clonotype was sampled from a female donor with ankylosing spondylitis or in good health (not recorded which). CDR3 sequence: CASSQDAQANEKLFF. The DNA of the CDR3 is TGCGCCAGCAGCCAAGACGCGCAGGCTAATGAAAAACTGTTTTTT.